Listed here are 10 T cell receptor beta chains from one sample, sequenced in a study of beta chain features in type 1 diabetes. Whole-study results and caveats: Patients with Type 1 diabetes showed moderately but significantly shorter TCRB CDR3s in all four CD4+ subsets.

These TCRs are of unknown antigen specificity. What was sequenced were expressed TCRB transcripts, since all of the isolated RNA had been reverse transcribed. Measured with immunoSEQ multiplex PCR; TCRdb has only the in-frame clones, and not every one. The sample has around 130,000 clones; roughly 10% are singletons. The sample comprised central memory CD4+ T cells from blood. The receptors here all came from a man aged 25-40 years with type 1 diabetes.

This clone was seen a handful of times. J is TRBJ2-1 and V is TRBV7-3, with TRBD2 identical over 11 bases. Looked up from germline, CDR1 is SGHTA and CDR2 is FQGTGA. The CDR3 sequence is 17 residues long. The ends lost 2 bases at V and 8 bases at J; junction bases unmatched: 11. CDR3 region: CASSLEPTSGGNDEQFF. The CDR3 region has the DNA TGTGCCAGCAGCTTAGAACCCACTAGCGGGGGTAACGATGAGCAGTTCTTC.

The chain employs TRBV5-6 and TRBJ1-6; 8 bases agree with TRBD1. Trimming removed 4 bases from V and 6 bases from J; junction bases left unmatched: 9. CDR3 length: 16 amino acids. From germline, CDR1 is SGHDT and CDR2 YYEEEE. The DNA for the CDR3 is TGTGCCAGCAGCGCCCTTGCGGACAGGGCTAATTCACCCCTCCACTTT. Its protein product is CASSALADRANSPLHF.

In the case of this clone: The sample holds other DNA sequences that translate to the same CDR3. J is TRBJ1-5 and V is TRBV7-2; no definite D call. Trimming left V 2 bases short and J 5 bases short, with 7 bases between. CDR1 and CDR2 from the germline V gene are SGHTA and FQGNSA. The CDR3 contains 13 residues. The CDR3 region is CASSLNRDQPQHF. In nucleotides, the CDR3 is TGTGCCAGCAGCTTAAACCGAGATCAGCCCCAGCATTTT.

The genes are TRBV7-2 and TRBJ2-7; the D gene is possibly TRBD1 (6 bases). Germline CDR1 reads SGHTA; CDR2 reads FQGNSA. Between the trimmed V and J ends, which lost 0 bases and 4 bases, there was a span of 10 bases. The CDR3 length is 14 residues. CDR3 nucleotide sequence: TGTGCCAGCAGCTTAGCCCAGGGGTGGTACGAGCAGTACTTC. Protein product: CASSLAQGWYEQYF.

The chain is built from TRBV6-5 and TRBJ1-5; the D is unclear. Germline CDR1 MNHEY, CDR2 SVGAGI. CDR3 length: 15 residues. The V and J ends lost 0 bases and 5 bases respectively, with 11 bases between them. The CDR3 region is CASSYSGGRYQPQHF. Written as DNA, the CDR3 is TGTGCCAGCAGTTACTCGGGCGGGAGATATCAGCCCCAGCATTTT.

This clone was observed a few times. The rearrangement links TRBV5-4 to TRBJ2-1; 10 bases map to TRBD2. With V trimmed by 6 bases and J by 0 bases, 12 bases remained unmatched. Germline values: CDR1 SGHNT, CDR2 YYREEE (reference sequence). The CDR3 contains 18 residues. The CDR3 is CASKAGSGGPSSYNEQFF. CDR3 coding DNA: TGTGCCAGCAAGGCCGGTAGCGGGGGGCCGAGCTCCTACAATGAGCAGTTCTTC.

CDR3 sequence: CASSRTSGTGGGTQYF. The CDR3 region has the DNA TGTGCCAGCAGCCGGACTTCCGGGACAGGGGGGGGAACGCAGTATTTT. The chain is built from TRBV7-2 and TRBJ2-3, with 11 positions matching TRBD1. This CDR3 region has 16 residues. The V segment lost 5 bases and the J segment 9 bases; nucleotides outside the gene matches: 13. Germline CDR1 is SGHTA and CDR2 is FQGNSA.

This clone was seen only a few times. The same CDR3 also results from other DNA sequences found in this sample. CDR3 nucleotide sequence: TGTGCCAGCTCAAGAGGTGGAAATGAAAAACTGTTTTTT. This translates into CASSRGGNEKLFF. V usage is TRBV18 and J usage is TRBJ1-4; D remains ambiguous. Trimming removed 5 bases at V and 5 bases at J, with 9 bases between. Looked up from germline, CDR1 is KGHSH and CDR2 is LQKENI. The CDR3 extends over 13 amino acids.

This clone has just a few counts. The chain employs TRBV6-5 and TRBJ2-5; D may be TRBD2 (6 bases). V lost 10 bases to trimming and J lost 5 bases, with 17 bases between them. The CDR3 has 13 amino acids. Germline V CDR1 and CDR2: MNHEY, SVGAGI. CDR3 residues: CAIRGTLEETQYF. The CDR3 nucleotides read TGTGCCATCCGCGGGACCTTGGAGGAGACCCAGTACTTC.

This clone appeared a few times. The chain couples TRBV5-6 to TRBJ1-2; maybe TRBD1 (5 bases). The V end lost 4 bases, the J end lost 6 bases, and 13 bases lay between the germline ends. CDR1 is SGHDT and CDR2 is YYEEEE in the germline V gene. This CDR3 contains 13 residues. CDR3 protein: CASSQGLDHGYTF. The CDR3 DNA sequence: TGTGCCAGCAGCCAGGGCCTTGACCATGGCTACACCTTC.